Below are 13 T cell receptor beta chains sequenced from a single sample in a study of cytomegalovirus exposure and HLA in healthy donors. It was with 60 Vbeta and 13 Jbeta primers that the PCR ran. Profiling relied on immunoSEQ multiplex PCR, and the TCRdb table lists in-frame clones only, not all of them. Among over 65,000 clones listed, approximately 80% were seen once. Source material: PBMCs. The source is a human donor in good health.

The J gene is TRBJ2-5, the V gene TRBV6-1, with 10 bases lining up with TRBD2. In germline, CDR1 is MNHNS, CDR2 SASEGT. This CDR3 region has 16 residues. With V trimmed by 2 bases and J by 6 bases, 9 bases remained unmatched. Written as DNA, the CDR3 is TGTGCCAGCAGTGAATGGGGGAGCGGGGGGGTGAAGACCCAGTACTTC. It specifies CASSEWGSGGVKTQYF.

The CDR3 is CASSVLGQYNSPLHF. CDR3 DNA: TGTGCCAGCAGTGTCTTAGGACAGTATAATTCACCCCTCCACTTT. The J gene is TRBJ1-6, the V gene TRBV2, with D perhaps matching TRBD1 (6 bases). There are 15 residues in the CDR3. The germline V gene encodes CDR1 SNHLY and CDR2 FYNNEI. V dropped 4 bases and J dropped 4 bases, with 11 bases sitting between them.

This clone showed up just a few times. The J gene is TRBJ1-3, the V gene TRBV6-1; D not resolved. The germline V gene encodes CDR1 MNHNS and CDR2 SASEGT. Between the trimmed V and J ends, which lost 1 base and 2 bases, there was a span of 9 bases. The CDR3 totals 15 residues. In nucleotides, the CDR3 is TGTGCCAGCAGTGAAGTCCGGGTGCCTGGAAACACCATATATTTT. This sequence encodes CASSEVRVPGNTIYF.

The genes are TRBV7-2 and TRBJ2-5; TRBD2 matches 8 bases. CDR3 size: 18 residues. The V gene end was trimmed by 5 bases and the J gene end by 6 bases; junction bases not matched to a gene: 20. CDR1 and CDR2 from the germline V gene are SGHTA and FQGNSA. The CDR3 nucleotides read TGTGCCAGCAGCCCCCGGGGGAGCGGGGGCGTAAATTACCAGACCCAGTACTTC. Translated: CASSPRGSGGVNYQTQYF.

This chain uses TRBV18 with TRBJ2-5; 14 bases match TRBD2. In germline, CDR1 is KGHSH, CDR2 LQKENI. The length of the CDR3 is 17 residues. V lost 4 bases to trimming and J lost 0 bases; unmatched junction nucleotides: 4. The DNA of the CDR3 is TGTGCCAGCTCACTCGGGACTAGCGGGGGACACCAAGAGACCCAGTACTTC. Amino acid sequence: CASSLGTSGGHQETQYF.

This chain links TRBV2 with TRBJ2-5; 12 bases align to TRBD2. The germline V gene encodes CDR1 SNHLY and CDR2 FYNNEI. The CDR3 totals 15 residues. Unmatched junction bases numbered 1, after V lost 5 bases and J lost 0 bases. DNA of the CDR3: TGTGCCAGCAGTCGACTAGCGGGGGACCAAGAGACCCAGTACTTC. Its translation is CASSRLAGDQETQYF.

The chain carries TRBV10-3 and TRBJ2-7; 10 bases are shared with TRBD2. After removal of 6 bases from V and 2 bases from J, the junction contained 4 bases not matched to a gene. Looked up from germline, CDR1 is ENHRY and CDR2 is SYGVKD. CDR3 length equals 14 residues. CDR3 DNA: TGTGCCATCAGGGTAGCGGGGGGAACCTACGAGCAGTACTTC. This codes for CAIRVAGGTYEQYF.

The chain carries TRBV5-1 and TRBJ2-3, with TRBD2 matching over 9 bases. V lost 0 bases to trimming and J lost 3 bases; unmatched junction nucleotides: 5. The CDR3 is made up of 16 amino acids. Germline-derived CDR1 and CDR2 are SGHRS and YFSETQ. The CDR3 loop is CASSLEVAGATDTQYF. In DNA form, the CDR3 reads TGCGCCAGCAGCTTGGAAGTAGCGGGGGCGACAGATACGCAGTATTTT.

This chain joins TRBV7-6 and TRBJ2-7; TRBD2 is a possible D gene (7 bases). The CDR3 covers 15 residues. CDR1 is SGHVS and CDR2 is FNYEAQ in the germline V gene. The V gene lost 5 bases and the J gene lost 0 bases, with 14 bases spanning the gap. The chain's CDR3 is CASSPRGDNSYEQYF. CDR3 nucleotide sequence: TGTGCCAGCAGCCCCCGGGGGGACAACTCCTACGAGCAGTACTTC. Variable domain in full (rest from reference TRBV7-6 and TRBJ2-7): GAGVSQSPRYKVTKRGQDVALRCDPISGHVSLYWYRQALGQGPEFLTYFNYEAQQDKSGLPNDRFSAERPEGSISTLTIQRTEQRDSAMYRCASSPRGDNSYEQYFGPGTRLTVT.

This clone appeared a single time. The rearrangement joins TRBV9 to TRBJ1-5; TRBD1 might be the D (6 bases). V was clipped by 1 base and J by 4 bases, with 15 bases between them. From germline, CDR1 is SGDLS and CDR2 YYNGEE. The CDR3 runs 16 residues. CDR3: CASSVSDRPKNQPQHF. DNA of the CDR3: TGTGCCAGCAGCGTATCTGACAGGCCAAAGAATCAGCCCCAGCATTTT.

The chain recombines TRBV20-1 with TRBJ1-6, with D uncertain. Trimming shortened V by 6 bases and J by 14 bases, and 14 bases separated the two germline ends. Germline CDR1 reads DFQATT; CDR2 reads SNEGSKA (reference sequence). The CDR3 contains 11 residues. CDR3 DNA: TGCAGTGCCGCCGGCAGGTTAACCCTCCACTTT. This codes for CSAAGRLTLHF.

The V and J genes are TRBV7-3 and TRBJ2-1; TRBD1 aligns across 8 bases. The CDR3 has 15 amino acids. Germline V gives CDR1 SGHTA, CDR2 FQGTGA. After removal of 3 bases from V and 7 bases from J, the junction contained 8 bases not matched to a gene. CDR3 in DNA: TGTGCCAGCAGCTTCGGGACAGGCTTGGGGAATGAGCAGTTCTTC. Translated: CASSFGTGLGNEQFF.

This clone was detected a few times. The CDR3 DNA reads as TGTGCCAGCAGCTCTCCGGGACTAGCGGGGGGGGTCACAGATACGCAGTATTTT. Amino acids: CASSSPGLAGGVTDTQYF. The chain combines TRBV7-6 with TRBJ2-3; 16 nucleotides match TRBD2. Germline V gene data show CDR1 as SGHVS and CDR2 as FNYEAQ. J was trimmed by 2 bases and V by 4 bases; bases with no gene match: 6. The CDR3 is 18 amino acids.